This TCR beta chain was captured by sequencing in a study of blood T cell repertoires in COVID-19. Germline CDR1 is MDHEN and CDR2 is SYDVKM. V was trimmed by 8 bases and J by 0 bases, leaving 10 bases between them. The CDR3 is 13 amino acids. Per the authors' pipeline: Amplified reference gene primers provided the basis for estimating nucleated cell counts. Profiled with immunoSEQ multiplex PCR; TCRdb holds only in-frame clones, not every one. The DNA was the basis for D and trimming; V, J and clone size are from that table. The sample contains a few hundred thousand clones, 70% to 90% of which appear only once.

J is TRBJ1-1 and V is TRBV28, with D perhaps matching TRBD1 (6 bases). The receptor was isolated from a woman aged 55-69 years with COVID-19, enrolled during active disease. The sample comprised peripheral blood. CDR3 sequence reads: CASLGTMNTEAFF. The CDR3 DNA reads TGTGCCAGCCTTGGGACAATGAACACTGAAGCTTTCTTT.